What follows describes a single TCR beta chain. In the study's own analysis: Amplifying reference gene primers gave estimates of nucleated cell counts. Here immunoSEQ multiplex PCR was the method, and the copy in TCRdb shows in-frame clones only, minus some. V and J calls and clone size are as listed in that table; D and trimming were resolved from the DNA. The table shows nearly 350,000 clones, with about 90% occurring only once. This entry is derived from a study of blood T cell repertoires in COVID-19. The sequence came from a woman aged 30 to 39 who had recovered from COVID-19. The source material was PBMCs or T cells enriched from blood (not recorded which).

CDR3 DNA: TGTGCCAGCAGCCCCGGACAGAAAAACATTCAGTACTTC. Encoded protein: CASSPGQKNIQYF. This chain connects TRBV7-9 to TRBJ2-4, with D maybe TRBD1 (6 bases). The CDR3 contains 13 residues. Trimming stripped 5 bases from V and 4 bases from J, with 9 bases between. CDR1 SEHNR and CDR2 FQNEAQ come from the germline V gene (reference sequence).